This T cell receptor (beta chain) was captured in a study of blood T cell repertoires in COVID-19. V lost 0 bases and J lost 6; bases outside the gene matches: 2. The CDR3 spans 13 residues. Germline CDR1 reads KGHSH; CDR2 reads LQKENI. Measured with immunoSEQ multiplex PCR; TCRdb has only the in-frame clones, and not every one. This table holds 45,000 to 50,000 clones, around 82% found once. Specimen: peripheral blood. V and J are TRBV18 and TRBJ2-7, with 7 nucleotides matching TRBD2. The sequence was obtained from a man aged 35-49 years with acute or convalescent COVID-19. CDR3 DNA: TGTGCCAGCTCACCACCGGGGGGGTTCGAGCAGTACTTC. Translated, it gives CASSPPGGFEQYF.